This T cell receptor beta chain emerged from a study of B cell selection in AIRE deficiency. General study points: Only about a tenth of roughly 3,700 shared Treg sequences were patient-specific; 30% to 40% healthy-specific. About 30.6% of healthy-donor shared Treg TCRbeta sequences appeared in patient Tconv cells.

V lost 3 bases, J lost 0 bases, and 12 bases lay in between. The germline V gene has CDR1 LNHDA and CDR2 SQIVND (reference sequence). The CDR3 has 15 residues. The sorted conventional CD4 T cells were gated as CD4+CD127+. With respect to this clone: Its target is unknown.

Authors' data handling: Patients' conventional T cells yielded some 9.9x10^4 distinct TCRbeta sequences; donors' 13.4x10^4. The table came from immunoSEQ multiplex PCR; TCRdb's copy has only in-frame clones and leaves some out. The D gene and trimming were derived from the DNA, and the V and J assignments and clone size from that table. The data show 25,000 or so clones, with 95% to 98% seen just once and approximately 0.15% held by the top ten. The TCR sequence derives from a human donor with AIRE deficiency. The rearrangement links TRBV19 to TRBJ2-7; perhaps TRBD1 as D (6 bases). The specimen sequenced was conventional CD4+ T cells sorted from PBMCs. The CDR3 here is CASSISGQGSYEQYF. CDR3 bases: TGTGCCAGTAGTATCTCGGGACAAGGCTCCTACGAGCAGTACTTC.